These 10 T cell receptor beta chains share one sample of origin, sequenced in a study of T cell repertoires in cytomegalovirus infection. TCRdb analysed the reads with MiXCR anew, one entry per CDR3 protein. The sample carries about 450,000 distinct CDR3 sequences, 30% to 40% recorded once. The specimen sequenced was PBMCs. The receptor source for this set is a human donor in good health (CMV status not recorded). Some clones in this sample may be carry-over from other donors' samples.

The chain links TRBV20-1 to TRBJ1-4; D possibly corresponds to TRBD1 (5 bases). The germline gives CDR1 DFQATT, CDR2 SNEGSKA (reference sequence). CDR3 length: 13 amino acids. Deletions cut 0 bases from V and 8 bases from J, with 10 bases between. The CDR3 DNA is TGCAGTGCTAGAGATTCGGGGGGAGAAAAACTGTTTTTT. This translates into CSARDSGGEKLFF.

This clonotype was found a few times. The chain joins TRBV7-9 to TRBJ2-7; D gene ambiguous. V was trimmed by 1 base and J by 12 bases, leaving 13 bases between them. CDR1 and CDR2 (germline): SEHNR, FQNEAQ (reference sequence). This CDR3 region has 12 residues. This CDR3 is CASSLDVRPPYF. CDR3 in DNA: TGTGCCAGCAGCTTAGATGTCAGACCGCCGTACTTC.

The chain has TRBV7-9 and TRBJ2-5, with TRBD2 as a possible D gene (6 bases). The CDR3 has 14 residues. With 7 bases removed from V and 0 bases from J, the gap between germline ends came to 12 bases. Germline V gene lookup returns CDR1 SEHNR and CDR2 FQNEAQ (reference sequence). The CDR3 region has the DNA TGTGCCAGCACCCCGCCGGGGGACCAAGAGACCCAGTACTTC. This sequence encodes CASTPPGDQETQYF.

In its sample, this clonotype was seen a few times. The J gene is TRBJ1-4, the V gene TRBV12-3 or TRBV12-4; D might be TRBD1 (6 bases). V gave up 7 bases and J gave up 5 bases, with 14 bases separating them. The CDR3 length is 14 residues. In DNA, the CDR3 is TGTGCCAGCACTTTGACAGGTTTGAATGAAAAACTGTTTTTT. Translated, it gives CASTLTGLNEKLFF.

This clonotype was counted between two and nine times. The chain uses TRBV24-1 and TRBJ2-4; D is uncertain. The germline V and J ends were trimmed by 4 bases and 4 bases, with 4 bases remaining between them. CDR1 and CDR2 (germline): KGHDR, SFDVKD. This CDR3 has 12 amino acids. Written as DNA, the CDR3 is TGTGCCACCAGTGACCGTAAAAACATTCAGTACTTC. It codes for CATSDRKNIQYF.

As DNA, the CDR3 is TGTGCCAGCACCCTTGGGGGTATCAATGATTCACCCCTCCACTTT. It specifies CASTLGGINDSPLHF. The chain recombines TRBV19 with TRBJ1-6, with D possibly matching TRBD1 (5 bases). V shed 9 bases and J shed 8 bases, with 20 bases lying between them. From germline, CDR1 is LNHDA and CDR2 SQIVND (reference sequence). The CDR3 covers 15 residues.

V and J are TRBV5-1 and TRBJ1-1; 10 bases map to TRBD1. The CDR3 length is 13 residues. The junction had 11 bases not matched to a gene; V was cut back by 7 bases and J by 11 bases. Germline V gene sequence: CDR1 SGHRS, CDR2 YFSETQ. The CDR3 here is CASAGQGSWKAFF. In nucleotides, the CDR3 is TGCGCCAGCGCGGGACAGGGGTCATGGAAGGCTTTCTTT.

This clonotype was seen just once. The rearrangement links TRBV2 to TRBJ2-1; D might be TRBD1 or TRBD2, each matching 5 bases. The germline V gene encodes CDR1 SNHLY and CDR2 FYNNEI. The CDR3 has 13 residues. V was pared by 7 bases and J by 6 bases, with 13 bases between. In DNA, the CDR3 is TGTGCCAGCACTTTGGGGGAAGTCAATGAGCAGTTCTTC. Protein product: CASTLGEVNEQFF.

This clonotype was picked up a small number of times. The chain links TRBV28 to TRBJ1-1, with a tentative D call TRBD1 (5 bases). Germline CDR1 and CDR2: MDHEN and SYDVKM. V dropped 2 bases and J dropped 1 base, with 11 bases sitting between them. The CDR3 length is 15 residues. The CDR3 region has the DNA TGTGCCAGCAGTTTACCCAGGGCTGGGAACACTGAAGCTTTCTTT. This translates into CASSLPRAGNTEAFF. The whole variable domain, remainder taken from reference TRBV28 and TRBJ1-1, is DVKVTQSSRYLVKRTGEKVFLECVQDMDHENMFWYRQDPGLGLRLIYFSYDVKMKEKGDIPEGYSVSREKKERFSLILESASTNQTSMYLCASSLPRAGNTEAFFGQGTRLTVV.

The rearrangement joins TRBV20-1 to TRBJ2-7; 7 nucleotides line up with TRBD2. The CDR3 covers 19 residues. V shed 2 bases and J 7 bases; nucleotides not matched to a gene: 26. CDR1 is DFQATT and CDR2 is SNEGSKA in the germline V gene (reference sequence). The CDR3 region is CSARSKFEPGRGLKEEQYF. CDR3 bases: TGCAGTGCTAGATCCAAATTCGAACCGGGGAGGGGCCTTAAAGAAGAGCAGTACTTC.